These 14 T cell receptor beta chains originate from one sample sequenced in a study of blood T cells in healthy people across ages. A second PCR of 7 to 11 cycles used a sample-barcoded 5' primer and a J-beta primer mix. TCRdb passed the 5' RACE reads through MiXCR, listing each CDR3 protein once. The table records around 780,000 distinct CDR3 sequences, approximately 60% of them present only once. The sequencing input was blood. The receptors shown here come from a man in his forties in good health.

CDR3 amino acids: CATSDQGIRELFF. The CDR3 DNA sequence: TGTGCCACCAGTGACCAGGGGATCCGGGAGCTGTTTTTT. The genes are TRBV24-1 and TRBJ2-2, with D maybe TRBD1 (6 bases). Germline CDR1 is KGHDR and CDR2 is SFDVKD. Trimming cost V 4 bases and J 9 bases, with 11 bases left between them. The CDR3 loop spans 13 amino acids.

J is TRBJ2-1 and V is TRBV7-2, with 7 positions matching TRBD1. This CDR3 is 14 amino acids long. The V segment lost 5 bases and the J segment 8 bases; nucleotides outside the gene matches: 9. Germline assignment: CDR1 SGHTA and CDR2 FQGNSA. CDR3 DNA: TGTGCCAGCAGCGTAGACAGGGATCTGGATGAGCAGTTCTTC. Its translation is CASSVDRDLDEQFF. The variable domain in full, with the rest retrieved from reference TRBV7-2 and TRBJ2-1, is GAGVSQSPSNKVTEKGKDVELRCDPISGHTALYWYRQSLGQGLEFLIYFQGNSAPDKSGLPSDRFSAERTGGSVSTLTIQRTQQEDSAVYLCASSVDRDLDEQFFGPGTRLTVL.

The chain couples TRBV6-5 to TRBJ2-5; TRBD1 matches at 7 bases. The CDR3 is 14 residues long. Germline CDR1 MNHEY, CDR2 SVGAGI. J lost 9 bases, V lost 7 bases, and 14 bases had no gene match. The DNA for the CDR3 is TGTGCCAGCACCCGACAGGGCCTTGGGTGGGCCCAGTACTTC. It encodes CASTRQGLGWAQYF.

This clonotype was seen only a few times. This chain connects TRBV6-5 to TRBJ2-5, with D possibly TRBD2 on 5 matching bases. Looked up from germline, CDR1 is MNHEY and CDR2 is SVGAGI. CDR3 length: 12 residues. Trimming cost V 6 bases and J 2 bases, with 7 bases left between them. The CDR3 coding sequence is TGTGCCAGCAGCGAGGGTCAAGAGACCCAGTACTTC. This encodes CASSEGQETQYF.

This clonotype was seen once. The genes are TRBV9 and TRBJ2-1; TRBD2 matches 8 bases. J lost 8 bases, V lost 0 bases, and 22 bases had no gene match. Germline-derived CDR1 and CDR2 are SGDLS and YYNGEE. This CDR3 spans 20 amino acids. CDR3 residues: CASSVVSGLAGPQVSDEQFF. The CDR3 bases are TGTGCCAGCAGCGTAGTTTCCGGACTAGCTGGACCCCAGGTCTCGGATGAGCAGTTCTTC.

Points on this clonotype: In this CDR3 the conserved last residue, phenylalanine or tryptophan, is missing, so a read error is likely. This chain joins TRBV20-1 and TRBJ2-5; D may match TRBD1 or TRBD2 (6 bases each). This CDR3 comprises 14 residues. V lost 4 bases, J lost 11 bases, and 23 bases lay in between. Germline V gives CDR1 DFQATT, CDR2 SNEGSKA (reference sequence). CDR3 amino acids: CSANGGLVYNEQYY. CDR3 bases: TGCAGTGCTAATGGGGGGCTCGTCTACAATGAGCAGTACTAC.

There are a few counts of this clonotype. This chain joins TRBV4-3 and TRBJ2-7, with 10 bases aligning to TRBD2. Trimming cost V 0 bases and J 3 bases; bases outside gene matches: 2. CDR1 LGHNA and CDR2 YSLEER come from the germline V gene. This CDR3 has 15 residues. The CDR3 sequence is CASSQEGTSVYEQYF. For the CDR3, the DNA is TGCGCCAGCAGCCAAGAAGGGACTAGCGTCTACGAGCAGTACTTC.

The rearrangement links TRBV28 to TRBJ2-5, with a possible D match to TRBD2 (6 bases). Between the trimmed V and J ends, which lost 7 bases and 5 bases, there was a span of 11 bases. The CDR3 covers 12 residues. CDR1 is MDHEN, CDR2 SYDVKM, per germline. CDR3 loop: CASTFGGETQYF. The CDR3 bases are TGTGCCAGCACCTTCGGAGGGGAGACCCAGTACTTC.

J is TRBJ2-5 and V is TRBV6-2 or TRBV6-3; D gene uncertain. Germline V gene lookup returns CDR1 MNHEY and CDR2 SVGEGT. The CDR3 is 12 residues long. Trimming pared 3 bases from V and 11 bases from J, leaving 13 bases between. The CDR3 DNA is TGTGCCAGCAGTTATGGACCTGTAGAGCAGTACTTC. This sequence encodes CASSYGPVEQYF.

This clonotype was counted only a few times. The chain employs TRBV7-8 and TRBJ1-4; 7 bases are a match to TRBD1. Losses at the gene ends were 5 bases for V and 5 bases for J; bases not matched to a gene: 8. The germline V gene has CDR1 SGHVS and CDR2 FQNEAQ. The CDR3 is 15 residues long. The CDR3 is CASSRGTVINEKLFF. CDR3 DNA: TGTGCCAGCAGCCGCGGGACAGTTATCAATGAAAAACTGTTTTTT. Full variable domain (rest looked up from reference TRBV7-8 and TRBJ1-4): GAGVSQSPRYKVAKRGQDVALRCDPISGHVSLFWYQQALGQGPEFLTYFQNEAQLDKSGLPSDRFFAERPEGSVSTLKIQRTQQEDSAVYLCASSRGTVINEKLFFGSGTQLSVL.

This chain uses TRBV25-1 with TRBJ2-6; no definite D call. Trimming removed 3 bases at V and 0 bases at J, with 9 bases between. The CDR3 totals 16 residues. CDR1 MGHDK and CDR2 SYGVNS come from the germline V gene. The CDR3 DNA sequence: TGTGCCAGCAGTGACTTTATGGCCTCTGGGGCCAACGTCCTGACTTTC. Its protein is CASSDFMASGANVLTF.

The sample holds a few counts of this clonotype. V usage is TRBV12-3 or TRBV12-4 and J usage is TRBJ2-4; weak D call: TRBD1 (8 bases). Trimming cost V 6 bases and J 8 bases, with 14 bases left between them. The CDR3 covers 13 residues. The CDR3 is CASRIQGGYIQYF. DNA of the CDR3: TGTGCCAGCAGAATACAGGGGGGGTACATTCAGTACTTC.

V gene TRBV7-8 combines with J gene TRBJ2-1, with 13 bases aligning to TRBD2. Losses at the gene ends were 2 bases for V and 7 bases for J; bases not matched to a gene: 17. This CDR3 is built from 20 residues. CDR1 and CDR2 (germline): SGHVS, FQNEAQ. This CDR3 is CASSLRSRLAGGHEQNEQFF. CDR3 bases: TGTGCCAGCAGCTTAAGATCGCGACTAGCGGGAGGCCACGAACAGAATGAGCAGTTCTTC.

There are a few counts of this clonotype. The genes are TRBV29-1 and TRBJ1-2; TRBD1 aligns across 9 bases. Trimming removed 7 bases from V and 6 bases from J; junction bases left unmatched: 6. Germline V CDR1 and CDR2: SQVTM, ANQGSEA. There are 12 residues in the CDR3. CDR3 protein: CSATQGANGYTF. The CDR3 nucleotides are TGCAGCGCGACACAGGGGGCAAATGGCTACACCTTC.